The source of this TCR beta chain is a study of blood T cell repertoires in COVID-19. With 8 bases removed from V and 2 bases from J, the gap between germline ends came to 10 bases. The germline CDR1 and CDR2 sequences are MNHEY and SMNVEV (reference sequence). This CDR3 is built from 13 residues. TCRdb keeps only in-frame clones here, not all; method: immunoSEQ multiplex PCR. The sample has approximately 140,000 clones, about nine tenths seen once. This chain links TRBV27 with TRBJ1-5; D not certain. This sequence originates from a human donor in a cohort sampled during active COVID-19. Source material: peripheral blood. DNA of the CDR3: TGTGCCAGCCAGGAAGGCGGCAATCAGCCCCAGCATTTT. Protein sequence: CASQEGGNQPQHF.